This T cell receptor beta chain is from a study of CD8 T cells in Susac syndrome. In this sample, this clonotype turned up a few times. RNA in amounts of 0.5 to 1 ug was reverse transcribed with random hexamers. TCRdb re-called the immunoSEQ multiplex PCR reads with MiXCR, one entry per CDR3 protein. Of approximately 200,000 distinct CDR3 sequences in the sample, 80% to 95% were seen once. The germline V and J ends were trimmed by 0 bases and 3 bases, with 7 bases remaining between them. CDR1 SGDLS and CDR2 YYNGEE come from the germline V gene. The CDR3 has 13 residues. The chain carries TRBV9 and TRBJ2-7; a possible D gene is TRBD1 (5 bases). Sequencing input: CD8+ T cells from PBMCs. The receptor comes from a human donor with multiple sclerosis. The CDR3 reads CASSVGRDYEQYF. The CDR3 region has the DNA TGTGCCAGCAGCGTAGGCAGGGACTACGAGCAGTACTTC. The full variable domain, its missing parts supplied by reference TRBV9 and TRBJ2-7, is DSGVTQTPKHLITATGQRVTLRCSPRSGDLSVYWYQQSLDQGLQFLIQYYNGEERAKGNILERFSAQQFPDLHSELNLSSLELGDSALYFCASSVGRDYEQYFGPGTRLTVT.